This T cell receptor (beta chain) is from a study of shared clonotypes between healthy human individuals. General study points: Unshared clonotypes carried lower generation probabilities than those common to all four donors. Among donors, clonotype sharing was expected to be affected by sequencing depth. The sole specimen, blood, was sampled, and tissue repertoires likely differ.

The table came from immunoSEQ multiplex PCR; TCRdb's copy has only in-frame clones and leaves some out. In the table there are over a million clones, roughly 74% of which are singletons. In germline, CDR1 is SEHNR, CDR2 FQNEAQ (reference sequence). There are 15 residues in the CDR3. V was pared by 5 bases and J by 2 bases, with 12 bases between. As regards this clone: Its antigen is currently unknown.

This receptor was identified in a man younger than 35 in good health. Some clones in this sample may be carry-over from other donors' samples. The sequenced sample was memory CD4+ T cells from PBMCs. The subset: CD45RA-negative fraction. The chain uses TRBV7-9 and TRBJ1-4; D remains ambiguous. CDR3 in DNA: TGTGCCAGCAGCATCCCGGGCGGTACTAATGAAAAACTGTTTTTT. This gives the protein CASSIPGGTNEKLFF.